Following are 19 T cell receptor beta chains from one sample sequenced in a study of cytomegalovirus exposure and HLA in healthy donors. Primers for the PCR totalled 60 Vbeta and 13 Jbeta. Clones were sequenced by immunoSEQ multiplex PCR, and TCRdb holds only the in-frame ones, with some missing. Here the sample spans 130,000 to 150,000 clones, 70% to 80% being singletons. The sequenced material came from PBMCs. These receptors came from a woman in her forties or fifties in good health and CMV-seropositive.

The J gene is TRBJ2-6, the V gene TRBV23-1, with D possibly being TRBD1 (5 bases). TRBV23-1 is an open reading frame, and its role is uncertain. The V gene lost 11 bases and the J gene lost 4 bases, with 9 bases spanning the gap. This CDR3 contains 12 residues. For the CDR3, the DNA is TGCGCCGGGGCTTCGGGGGCCAACGTCCTGACTTTC. Translation: CAGASGANVLTF.

The chain links TRBV5-1 to TRBJ1-1; no definite D call. CDR3 length: 16 amino acids. V was trimmed by 0 bases and J by 5 bases, leaving 17 bases between them. Per germline, CDR1 SGHRS and CDR2 YFSETQ. CDR3 coding DNA: TGCGCCAGCAGCTTGGCCGTTGGAGGGTCCCGAACTGAAGCTTTCTTT. It encodes CASSLAVGGSRTEAFF.

This clone showed up just once. V and J are TRBV30 and TRBJ2-5; D gene uncertain. Judging by the DNA end, TRBJ2-7 fits better; the J call may be wrong. Germline CDR1 GTSNPN, CDR2 SVGIG (reference sequence). The CDR3 has 13 amino acids. CDR3 bases: TGTGCCTGGAGTGTATCCATATACTACGAGCAGTACTTC. Protein sequence: CAWSVSIYYEQYF.

V gene TRBV7-6 combines with J gene TRBJ1-1, with a weak D call TRBD1 (5 bases). V was cut by 5 bases and J by 0 bases, with 10 bases left in between. This CDR3 region has 14 residues. Germline V gene data show CDR1 as SGHVS and CDR2 as FNYEAQ. For the CDR3, the DNA is TGTGCCAGCAGCCGCGACAGCCTGAACACTGAAGCTTTCTTT. Residues: CASSRDSLNTEAFF.

The chain uses TRBV11-3 and TRBJ2-7, with 9 nucleotides matching TRBD1. V dropped 5 bases and J dropped 5; count of bases not matched to a gene: 7. Germline-derived CDR1 and CDR2 are SGHNT and YENEEA. The CDR3 consists of 14 residues. The CDR3 DNA follows: TGTGCCAGCAGCCCCCGGGACAGGGCCCACGAGCAGTACTTC. Residues: CASSPRDRAHEQYF.

In the case of this clone: Other DNA sequences from this sample encode an identical CDR3 as well. The chain recombines TRBV6-4 with TRBJ2-3; 7 bases fit TRBD2. The junction had 1 base not matched to a gene; V was cut back by 0 bases and J by 1 base. CDR3 length: 15 amino acids. The V gene's germline CDR1 is MRHNA and CDR2 SNTAGT. The chain's CDR3 is CASSDSRGGTDTQYF. CDR3 nucleotides: TGTGCCAGCAGTGACTCTCGGGGGGGCACAGATACGCAGTATTTT.

The V call is TRBV5-1, the J call TRBJ1-6, with D perhaps matching TRBD1 (5 bases). The CDR3 spans 14 residues. V lost 4 bases to trimming and J lost 7 bases, with 12 bases between them. Germline values: CDR1 SGHRS, CDR2 YFSETQ. CDR3 in amino acids: CASSQVGGNSPLHF. As DNA, the CDR3 is TGCGCCAGCAGCCAAGTCGGGGGAAATTCACCCCTCCACTTT.

The rearrangement links TRBV5-1 to TRBJ2-7, with TRBD2 matching 8 bases. The CDR3 covers 14 residues. Trimming took 0 bases from V and 3 from J; bases not matched to a gene: 2. Germline CDR1 SGHRS, CDR2 YFSETQ. The CDR3, as DNA: TGCGCCAGCAGCTTGGAACTAGCGGTCTACGAGCAGTACTTC. Its translation is CASSLELAVYEQYF.

This clone was counted only a few times. The chain employs TRBV7-2 and TRBJ2-3; D gene ambiguous. The V and J ends lost 1 base and 6 bases respectively, with 11 bases between them. The CDR3 has 14 amino acids. Per the germline V gene, CDR1 is SGHTA and CDR2 is FQGNSA. As DNA, the CDR3 is TGTGCCAGCAGCTTAGATCCGGTGTCGGATACGCAGTATTTT. Protein: CASSLDPVSDTQYF.

This chain connects TRBV7-2 to TRBJ2-1, with TRBD2 matching 13 bases. Germline lookup yields CDR1 SGHTA and CDR2 FQGNSA. This CDR3 has 15 amino acids. With V trimmed by 5 bases and J by 7 bases, 5 bases remained unmatched. CDR3 loop: CASSAGLAGANEQFF. The CDR3 DNA sequence: TGTGCCAGCAGCGCAGGACTAGCGGGGGCGAATGAGCAGTTCTTC.

The chain is built from TRBV13 and TRBJ1-6; 10 bases agree with TRBD1. CDR3 length: 13 residues. CDR1 is PRHDT, CDR2 FYEKMQ, per germline (reference sequence). The V gene end was trimmed by 7 bases and the J gene end by 8 bases; junction bases not matched to a gene: 2. The DNA of the CDR3 is TGTGCCAGCACTGGGACAGGGGATTCACCCCTCCACTTT. Encoded protein: CASTGTGDSPLHF.

Details on this clone: At one end the junction does not follow the germline gene, possibly because of a read error. The chain recombines TRBV2 with TRBJ2-7, with unresolved D. The CDR3 extends over 13 amino acids. CDR1 and CDR2 (germline): SNHLY, FYNNEI. CDR3 residues: CASRSAEAPWLNF. CDR3 DNA: TGTGCCAGCAGATCGGCTGAGGCGCCTTGGCTGAACTTC. The complete variable domain, with remaining parts taken from reference TRBV2 and TRBJ2-7, reads EPEVTQTPSHQVTQMGQEVILRCVPISNHLYFYWYRQILGQKVEFLVSFYNNEISEKSEIFDDQFSVERPDGSNFTLKIRSTKLEDSAMYFCASRSAEAPWLNFGPGTRLTVT.

The chain is built from TRBV4-1 and TRBJ2-1; 10 bases align to TRBD1. Germline-derived CDR1 and CDR2 are MGHRA and YSYEKL. V dropped 3 bases and J dropped 5; count of bases not matched to a gene: 7. CDR3 size: 16 residues. The CDR3: CASSHLDRGLDNEQFF. The CDR3 coding sequence is TGCGCCAGCAGCCACCTCGACAGGGGGCTCGACAATGAGCAGTTCTTC.

The chain combines TRBV2 with TRBJ1-1, with 8 bases fitting TRBD1. CDR1 is SNHLY and CDR2 is FYNNEI in the germline V gene. The CDR3 consists of 12 residues. The junction had 7 bases not matched to a gene; V was cut back by 5 bases and J by 11 bases. CDR3 DNA: TGTGCCAGCAGTAGCCAGGGGGCGCGTGCTTTCTTT. Translation: CASSSQGARAFF.

The rearrangement links TRBV18 to TRBJ2-3; 7 bases are a match to TRBD1. Trimming at V came to 4 bases and at J to 2 bases, leaving 15 bases not matched to a gene. CDR3 size: 18 residues. Germline CDR1 reads KGHSH; CDR2 reads LQKENI. The CDR3 DNA follows: TGTGCCAGCTCACTTACAGGAGCGGCAGGGGGTTTCACAGATACGCAGTATTTT. Translation gives CASSLTGAAGGFTDTQYF.

The chain has TRBV29-1 and TRBJ2-1; 13 positions agree with TRBD2. The CDR3 has 14 residues. Losses at the gene ends were 6 bases for V and 8 bases for J; bases not matched to a gene: 7. In germline, CDR1 is SQVTM, CDR2 ANQGSEA. DNA of the CDR3: TGCAGCGTGAAGACTAGCGGGGGGACCGATGAGCAGTTCTTC. Its translation: CSVKTSGGTDEQFF.

The V call is TRBV5-1, the J call TRBJ2-7; D gene unclear. The V end lost 0 bases, the J end lost 6 bases, and 13 bases lay between the germline ends. This CDR3 spans 14 amino acids. Germline V gene sequence: CDR1 SGHRS, CDR2 YFSETQ. The CDR3 region is CASSLDGTRSEQYF. CDR3 DNA: TGCGCCAGCAGCTTGGACGGCACGAGGAGCGAGCAGTACTTC.

V is TRBV7-2 and J is TRBJ2-7; tentatively, D is TRBD2 (7 bases). CDR3 length equals 14 residues. Germline V gene lookup returns CDR1 SGHTA and CDR2 FQGNSA. Trimming removed 5 bases from V and 3 bases from J, with 14 bases in between. CDR3 coding DNA: TGTGCCAGCAGCCCGGGGGGCCGGGACTACGAGCAGTACTTC. Protein sequence: CASSPGGRDYEQYF.

For this clone: An end of the junction does not agree with germline; a read error may underlie this. The chain carries TRBV6-1 and TRBJ1-1, with D unclear. This CDR3 is built from 13 residues. CDR1 and CDR2 (germline): MNHNS, SASEGT. The CDR3 nucleotides are TGTGCCAGCAGGGAAGTGAGAGAGACTGAAGCTTTCTTT. Protein: CASREVRETEAFF.